This T cell receptor beta chain was obtained from a study of blood T cell repertoires in COVID-19. Study information: T cells, B-cell-depleted T cells, or PBMCs supplied cDNA or gDNA.

This clone was recorded only once. Per the authors' pipeline: Researchers report that nucleated cell counts were estimated from reference gene primer amplification. Here immunoSEQ multiplex PCR was the method, and the copy in TCRdb shows in-frame clones only, minus some. V and J calls and clone size come straight from that table; D and trimming were deduced from the DNA. The sample has 84,000 or so clones, around 94% seen once. The CDR3 runs to 13 residues. V lost 0 bases and J lost 7; bases outside the gene matches: 0. CDR1 and CDR2 (germline): SGHRS, YFSETQ. Sample: peripheral blood. V usage is TRBV5-1 and J usage is TRBJ2-4; 8 bases are shared with TRBD1. The clonotype comes from a woman aged 60 to 75 with active COVID-19. In DNA form, the CDR3 reads TGCGCCAGCAGCTTGGGGACAGGGAACATTCAGTACTTC. Translation gives CASSLGTGNIQYF.